This T cell receptor (beta chain) came from a study of blood T cell repertoires in COVID-19. In the study overall: The United States, Italy and Spain provided the acute and convalescent COVID-19 samples. T cells, B-cell-depleted T cells, or PBMCs supplied cDNA or gDNA.

Germline CDR1 reads SGHDT; CDR2 reads YYEEEE. Trimming took 3 bases from V and 1 from J; bases not matched to a gene: 6. This CDR3 region has 15 residues. Methods used by the authors: Nucleated cell number was recorded as an estimate derived from reference gene primer amplification. The assay was immunoSEQ multiplex PCR, and TCRdb's table has in-frame clones only and misses some. That table gives V, J and clone size, and the DNA gave D and trimming. The sample has fewer than 200,000 clones; approximately 90% are singletons. The TCR originated in a man between 45 and 60 years old who had recovered from COVID-19. The sample taken for sequencing was peripheral blood. The chain employs TRBV5-6 and TRBJ1-2, with 7 nucleotides matching TRBD1. The CDR3 nucleotides read TGTGCCAGCAGCTCTGGGACAGCCCTTAACTATGGCTACACCTTC. Protein sequence: CASSSGTALNYGYTF. Full variable domain (remainder filled in from reference TRBV5-6 and TRBJ1-2): DAGVTQSPTHLIKTRGQQVTLRCSPKSGHDTVSWYQQALGQGPQFIFQYYEEEERQRGNFPDRFSGHQFPNYSSELNVNALLLGDSALYLCASSSGTALNYGYTFGSGTRLTVV.